The clone carrying this T cell receptor beta chain has only a few counts. Original data processing: Reference gene primer amplification gave nucleated cell count estimates. This table comes from immunoSEQ multiplex PCR, and its TCRdb copy is limited to in-frame clones, with some not included. V, J and clone size reflect that table, while D and trimming were determined from the DNA. The data show some 25,000 clones, around 86% seen once. Germline loops: CDR1 MNHEY, CDR2 SVGEGT. The germline V and J ends were trimmed by 4 bases and 3 bases, with 6 bases remaining between them. CDR3 length: 13 residues. The data were taken from a study of blood T cell repertoires in COVID-19. Turning to the study itself: Researchers got acute and convalescent COVID-19 samples from the United States, Italy and Spain. Sample material is recorded as cDNA or gDNA derived from T cells, B-cell-depleted T cells, or PBMCs.

Source material: peripheral blood. This chain joins TRBV6-2 or TRBV6-3 and TRBJ2-2; no clear D gene. The source is a human donor in a cohort sampled during active COVID-19. Here the CDR3 reads CASSFLDTGELFF. CDR3 bases: TGTGCCAGCAGTTTCCTAGACACCGGGGAGCTGTTTTTT.